These T cell receptor beta chains were read from a single sample in a study of human T cells and chemical hapten exposure. Using its own MiXCR run on the RACE reads, TCRdb lists one record per CDR3 protein. The sample carries about 35,000 distinct CDR3 sequences, 12% recorded once. The sequencing used whole blood, collected in connection with sensitization to the hapten diphenylcyclopropenone (DPC). The origin of the receptors is a woman between 35 and 50 years old with alopecia areata. Some clones in this sample may be carry-over from other donors' samples. The CDR3 runs from the conserved cysteine through the conserved F or W.

J gene,V gene,CDR3 protein
TRBJ2-7,TRBV18,CASSPDRGLFGEQYF
TRBJ1-2,TRBV6-5,CATTSGGGYTF
TRBJ1-5,TRBV6-6,CASSYGTGEFGNQPQHF
TRBJ1-4,TRBV7-2,CASSFMDRTARGKLFF
TRBJ2-5,TRBV20-1,CSAPLGLQETQYF
TRBJ1-6,TRBV9,CASSVATNNSPLHF
TRBJ2-3,TRBV28,CASSRRGTSTDTQYF
TRBJ2-3,TRBV15,CATSRGLAGGSTDTQYF
TRBJ1-2,TRBV5-6,CASSFPGLYGYTF
TRBJ1-6,TRBV5-1,CASSLGGNNSPLHF
TRBJ2-1,TRBV20-1,CSAPTRVSSYNEQFF
TRBJ1-3,TRBV28,CAITGGGISSGNTIYF
TRBJ1-1,TRBV29-1,CSVATGSRVRGTEAFF
TRBJ2-1,TRBV10-1,CASSWTSGSGNEQFF
TRBJ2-6,TRBV3-1,CASSRFPRSGANVLTF
TRBJ1-5,TRBV6-6,CASSTRAIQPQHF
TRBJ1-1,TRBV7-2,CASSSLGGIEAFF
TRBJ2-3,TRBV5-6,CASSPLGLAGEGDTQYF
TRBJ1-5,TRBV5-6,CASSSTNQPQHF
TRBJ2-2,TRBV6-5,CASKRDPGELFF
TRBJ2-5,TRBV6-6,CASSPTDRAREETQYF
TRBJ2-7,TRBV6-2/TRBV6-3,CASIASGQGNYEQYF
TRBJ2-3,TRBV24-1,CASGQGAPDTQYF
TRBJ2-2,TRBV18,CASSPRGTGELFF
TRBJ2-1,TRBV9,CASSVATAPNEQFF
TRBJ2-1,TRBV15,CATSRDRLAGVDEQFF
TRBJ2-7,TRBV5-5,CASSLGGSTRYEQYF
TRBJ2-7,TRBV29-1,CSVGQSSYEQYF
TRBJ1-1,TRBV7-2,CASSRQGGLTEAFF
TRBJ1-5,TRBV20-1,CSAVDRLFYQPQHF
TRBJ2-7,TRBV6-2/TRBV6-3,CASSPGTDLREQYF
TRBJ2-3,TRBV29-1,CSVRFGQDTQYF
TRBJ2-2,TRBV24-1,CATSSGGDRLIGELFF
TRBJ1-1,TRBV27,CASSPLDRANTEAFF
TRBJ2-5,TRBV29-1,CSVRDTARETQYF
TRBJ1-5,TRBV28,CASKGGTSNQPQHF
TRBJ2-5,TRBV4-1,CASSHHTGTLQETQYF
TRBJ1-1,TRBV29-1,CSVEKDRGLTEAFF
TRBJ2-7,TRBV7-6,CASSHNSEYHEQYF
TRBJ2-1,TRBV10-3,CAIGTTQDEQFF
TRBJ2-3,TRBV6-5,CASSPRPDTQYF
TRBJ1-5,TRBV28,CASSLFGGTQHF
TRBJ2-2,TRBV7-3,CASSLLSTSSTGELFF
TRBJ2-5,TRBV6-2/TRBV6-3,CASSYSAIPGGQETQYF
TRBJ1-5,TRBV7-9,CASSPGTANQPQHF
TRBJ2-7,TRBV28,CASSSRDTLLAYF
TRBJ2-7,TRBV27,CASMGGSYEQYF
TRBJ2-7,TRBV29-1,CSASSTSYEQYF
TRBJ1-2,TRBV4-3,CASSPDRAHYGYTF
TRBJ2-1,TRBV7-9,CASSLGAMGEQFF
TRBJ1-1,TRBV10-3,CAIRGTGTEAFF
TRBJ2-7,TRBV9,CASSVDGTGFYEQYF